This TCR beta chain originates from a study of T-cell memory formation after mild COVID-19. Findings and caveats of the study: Some clones that responded turned up in pre-infection memory, which suggests that cross-reactive memory joined in.

One entry per CDR3 protein, called by TCRdb with MiXCR from the 5' RACE reads. The table lists tens of thousands of distinct CDR3 sequences, less than 8% of them singletons. Judged by abundance, this clonotype is medium-sized. Its matching antigen is unknown. After removal of 2 bases from V and 7 bases from J, the junction contained 9 bases not matched to a gene. This CDR3 contains 16 residues. CDR1 LGHNA and CDR2 YSLEER come from the germline V gene. This TCR came from an adult woman who had mild COVID-19 (a few samples of this study predate the infection). Cell type and time point are not known. Sequencing was carried out using PBMCs or a T cell subset sorted from them (not recorded which). The chain carries TRBV4-3 and TRBJ2-4, with 9 bases lining up with TRBD1. This CDR3 reads CASSQTGQGRRNIQYF. The CDR3 coding sequence is TGCGCCAGCAGCCAAACCGGACAGGGGCGAAGGAACATTCAGTACTTC.